These 21 T cell receptor beta chains came from one sample sequenced in a study of OX40 agonist ivuxolimab in advanced cancers. This table comes from immunoSEQ multiplex PCR, and its TCRdb copy is limited to in-frame clones, with some not included. The sample holds tens of thousands of clones, around 90% seen once. The starting material was CD4+ or CD8+ T cells sorted from blood, obtained in a trial of the OX40 agonist ivuxolimab. The receptors here all came from an adult with an advanced solid tumor such as melanoma, head and neck, liver or kidney cancer.

The chain links TRBV6-6 to TRBJ1-5, with D perhaps TRBD1 (5 bases). Germline lookup yields CDR1 MNHNY and CDR2 SVGAGI (reference sequence). Trimming removed 1 base from V and 0 bases from J, with 7 bases in between. The CDR3 runs to 15 residues. The CDR3 here is CASSYFRDSNQPQHF. In nucleotides, the CDR3 is TGTGCCAGCAGTTACTTCAGGGATAGCAATCAGCCCCAGCATTTT.

V usage is TRBV11-3 and J usage is TRBJ2-1; D is uncertain. CDR1 SGHNT and CDR2 YENEEA come from the germline V gene. Trimming took off 6 bases at V and 6 bases at J, with 18 bases between the two ends. The CDR3 runs 15 residues. The CDR3 is CASSWTTQDTNEQFF. CDR3 bases: TGTGCCAGCAGTTGGACCACCCAAGACACCAATGAGCAGTTCTTC.

J is TRBJ2-1 and V is TRBV5-4; D is possibly TRBD2 (5 bases). The CDR3 is 15 residues long. Between the trimmed V and J ends, which lost 1 base and 8 bases, there was a span of 16 bases. Germline loops: CDR1 SGHNT, CDR2 YYREEE (reference sequence). The DNA of the CDR3 is TGTGCCAGCAGCTTGTTGACCGGAGGCGACGATGAGCAGTTCTTC. Its protein is CASSLLTGGDDEQFF.

This chain joins TRBV11-2 and TRBJ2-1; 11 bases fit TRBD2. Germline lookup yields CDR1 SGHAT and CDR2 FQNNGV. With V trimmed by 4 bases and J by 7 bases, 6 bases remained unmatched. The CDR3 is made up of 15 amino acids. The CDR3 sequence is CASSYTSGSRNEQFF. The DNA for the CDR3 is TGTGCCAGCAGCTATACTAGCGGGAGTAGGAATGAGCAGTTCTTC.

The V gene is TRBV4-3, the J gene TRBJ2-7, with 9 nucleotides matching TRBD2. Trimming at V came to 1 base and at J to 2 bases, leaving 3 bases not matched to a gene. The germline CDR1 and CDR2 sequences are LGHNA and YSLEER. This CDR3 has 15 amino acids. The CDR3 is CASSQGASGTYEQYF. For the CDR3, the DNA is TGCGCCAGCAGCCAAGGGGCTAGCGGGACCTACGAGCAGTACTTC.

In DNA, the CDR3 is TGTGCCAGCAGCTTCCGGACAGGGTATGAAGAGACCCAGTACTTC. This encodes CASSFRTGYEETQYF. The V and J genes are TRBV7-8 and TRBJ2-5; TRBD1 matches at 8 bases. Germline V gene data show CDR1 as SGHVS and CDR2 as FQNEAQ. The CDR3 contains 15 residues. J gave up 3 bases and V 3 bases, and 6 bases lay outside the gene matches.

The J gene is TRBJ2-7, the V gene TRBV30, with D possibly TRBD2 on 6 matching bases. The V gene lost 0 bases and the J gene lost 5 bases, with 14 bases spanning the gap. Germline-derived CDR1 and CDR2 are GTSNPN and SVGIG (reference sequence). This CDR3 spans 14 amino acids. The CDR3 coding sequence is TGTGCCTGGAGTGTATTCGTACGGGGGAACGAGCAGTACTTC. Translating it yields CAWSVFVRGNEQYF.

The chain has TRBV5-5 and TRBJ1-4; weak D call: TRBD1 (6 bases). This CDR3 is built from 13 residues. Trimming removed 4 bases at V and 5 bases at J, with 9 bases between. Germline values: CDR1 SGHKS, CDR2 YYEKEE (reference sequence). CDR3 protein: CASSRTVNEKLFF. The DNA for the CDR3 is TGTGCCAGCAGCCGGACAGTGAATGAAAAACTGTTTTTT.

This clone was picked up a small number of times. The chain joins TRBV28 to TRBJ2-7, with 7 bases matching TRBD2. V was pared by 7 bases and J by 3 bases, with 6 bases of the junction left unmatched. Looked up from germline, CDR1 is MDHEN and CDR2 is SYDVKM. The CDR3 is 13 residues long. CDR3 protein: CASTPGGFYEQYF. CDR3 bases: TGTGCCAGCACCCCGGGAGGATTCTACGAGCAGTACTTC.

This sequence joins TRBV29-1 and TRBJ1-2; D is unresolved. The CDR3 totals 12 residues. The germline V gene has CDR1 SQVTM and CDR2 ANQGSEA. Deletions cut 4 bases from V and 4 bases from J, with 10 bases between. The CDR3 DNA is TGCAGCGTTGGGTCCCAACTCTATGGCTACACCTTC. It yields the protein CSVGSQLYGYTF.

To note about this clone: The junction shows a germline mismatch at one end, possibly a read error. The chain recombines TRBV7-2 with TRBJ2-1; TRBD2 matches at 9 bases. Looked up from germline, CDR1 is SGHTA and CDR2 is FQGNSA. The CDR3 spans 15 residues. The CDR3 loop reads CASSLAGTTYNEQFF. CDR3 bases: TGTGCCAGCAGCCTAGCGGGGACCACCTACAATGAGCAGTTCTTC.

The chain combines TRBV6-5 with TRBJ1-2; D is ambiguous. The CDR3 is 14 amino acids. Germline CDR1 MNHEY, CDR2 SVGAGI. V shed 5 bases and J shed 5 bases, with 15 bases lying between them. CDR3 sequence (DNA): TGTGCCAGCAGTCTACGGGGTCCTAGGTATGGCTACACCTTC. Translating it yields CASSLRGPRYGYTF.

The rearrangement joins TRBV27 to TRBJ2-3; maybe TRBD2 (5 bases). The CDR3 covers 12 residues. With 5 bases removed from V and 8 bases from J, the gap between germline ends came to 11 bases. CDR1 is MNHEY and CDR2 is SMNVEV in the germline V gene (reference sequence). Written as DNA, the CDR3 is TGTGCCAGCAGTACAGACCGGGGTACGCAGTATTTT. Its protein product is CASSTDRGTQYF.

This sequence joins TRBV25-1 and TRBJ1-2; TRBD1 might be the D (6 bases). Between the trimmed V and J ends, which lost 2 bases and 4 bases, there was a span of 17 bases. The CDR3 length is 16 residues. Germline CDR1 reads MGHDK; CDR2 reads SYGVNS. CDR3 coding DNA: TGTGCCAGCAGTGAAAGGAAAGCAGGGGACGTCTATGGCTACACCTTC. Translating it yields CASSERKAGDVYGYTF.

The chain carries TRBV5-4 and TRBJ1-1; no firm D call. CDR3 length: 13 amino acids. The germline V and J ends were trimmed by 4 bases and 6 bases, with 13 bases remaining between them. CDR1 SGHNT and CDR2 YYREEE come from the germline V gene (reference sequence). The CDR3 bases are TGTGCCAGCAGCCCTCGGCCGGGTTCTGAAGCTTTCTTT. Amino acid sequence: CASSPRPGSEAFF. The variable domain in full, completed from reference TRBV5-4 and TRBJ1-1, reads ETGVTQSPTHLIKTRGQQVTLRCSSQSGHNTVSWYQQALGQGPQFIFQYYREEENGRGNFPPRFSGLQFPNYSSELNVNALELDDSALYLCASSPRPGSEAFFGQGTRLTVV.

The rearrangement uses TRBV7-2 and TRBJ1-1; D is unclear. The CDR3 is 13 residues long. With 5 bases removed from V and 2 bases from J, the gap between germline ends came to 9 bases. Per germline, CDR1 SGHTA and CDR2 FQGNSA. The CDR3 loop reads CASSAQGNTEAFF. The CDR3 DNA reads TGTGCCAGCAGCGCACAAGGAAACACTGAAGCTTTCTTT. Looking up the rest from reference TRBV7-2 and TRBJ1-1 gives the full variable domain: GAGVSQSPSNKVTEKGKDVELRCDPISGHTALYWYRQSLGQGLEFLIYFQGNSAPDKSGLPSDRFSAERTGGSVSTLTIQRTQQEDSAVYLCASSAQGNTEAFFGQGTRLTVV.

The chain joins TRBV5-1 to TRBJ2-1; no firm D call. CDR1 is SGHRS, CDR2 YFSETQ, per germline. This CDR3 has 16 amino acids. V lost 0 bases to trimming and J lost 1 base, with 11 bases between them. The CDR3: CASSLARLQSYNEQFF. CDR3 DNA: TGCGCCAGCAGCTTGGCGCGACTCCAATCCTACAATGAGCAGTTCTTC.

This chain uses TRBV5-4 with TRBJ1-1, with D perhaps matching TRBD1 (6 bases). Germline V gene lookup returns CDR1 SGHNT and CDR2 YYREEE (reference sequence). This CDR3 is 15 amino acids long. Trimming pared 5 bases from V and 11 bases from J, leaving 25 bases between. CDR3 nucleotides: TGTGCCAGCAGTCTAGGGGGGACCGGACTCTCCGGGGCTTTCTTT. This gives the protein CASSLGGTGLSGAFF. The whole variable domain, remainder taken from reference TRBV5-4 and TRBJ1-1, is ETGVTQSPTHLIKTRGQQVTLRCSSQSGHNTVSWYQQALGQGPQFIFQYYREEENGRGNFPPRFSGLQFPNYSSELNVNALELDDSALYLCASSLGGTGLSGAFFGQGTRLTVV.

This chain joins TRBV7-3 and TRBJ2-1; D unresolved. CDR1 SGHTA and CDR2 FQGTGA come from the germline V gene. The ends were cut back, 2 bases at V and 7 bases at J, with 12 bases in the middle. This CDR3 is 14 amino acids long. The CDR3 loop reads CASSLHYSSNEQFF. DNA of the CDR3: TGTGCCAGCAGCTTACACTATTCTTCGAATGAGCAGTTCTTC.

The table lists this clone with a few counts. The chain carries TRBV19 and TRBJ1-1; D possibly corresponds to TRBD1 (5 bases). This CDR3 is 13 amino acids long. CDR1 is LNHDA and CDR2 is SQIVND in the germline V gene (reference sequence). V was trimmed by 10 bases and J by 5 bases, leaving 17 bases between them. CDR3 residues: CATSSGVGTEAFF. CDR3 nucleotide sequence: TGTGCCACCTCGTCGGGGGTCGGGACTGAAGCTTTCTTT.

On this clone: Other nucleotide sequences from this sample produce the same CDR3. This sequence joins TRBV18 and TRBJ2-7; D gene ambiguous. CDR1 KGHSH and CDR2 LQKENI come from the germline V gene. This CDR3 is built from 11 residues. V lost 6 bases, J lost 3 bases, and 6 bases lay in between. The CDR3 region has the DNA TGTGCCAGCTCCACGGGCTACGAGCAGTACGTC. It is translated as CASSTGYEQYV.